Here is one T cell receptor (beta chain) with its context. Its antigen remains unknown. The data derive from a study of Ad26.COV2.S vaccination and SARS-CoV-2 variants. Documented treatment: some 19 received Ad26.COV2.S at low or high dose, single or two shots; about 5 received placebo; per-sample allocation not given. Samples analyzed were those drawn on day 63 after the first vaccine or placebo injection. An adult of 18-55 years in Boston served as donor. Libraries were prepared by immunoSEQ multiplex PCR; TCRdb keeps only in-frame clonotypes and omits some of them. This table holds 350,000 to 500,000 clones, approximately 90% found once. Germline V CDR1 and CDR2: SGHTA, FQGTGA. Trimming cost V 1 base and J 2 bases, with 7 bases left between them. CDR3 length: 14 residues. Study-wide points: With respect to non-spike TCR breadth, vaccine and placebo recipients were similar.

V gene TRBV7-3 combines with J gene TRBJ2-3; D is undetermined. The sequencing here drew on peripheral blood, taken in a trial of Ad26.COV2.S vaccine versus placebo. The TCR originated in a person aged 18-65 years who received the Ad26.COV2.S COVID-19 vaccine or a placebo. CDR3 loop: CASSLNAFTDTQYF. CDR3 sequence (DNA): TGTGCCAGCAGCTTAAATGCTTTCACAGATACGCAGTATTTT.